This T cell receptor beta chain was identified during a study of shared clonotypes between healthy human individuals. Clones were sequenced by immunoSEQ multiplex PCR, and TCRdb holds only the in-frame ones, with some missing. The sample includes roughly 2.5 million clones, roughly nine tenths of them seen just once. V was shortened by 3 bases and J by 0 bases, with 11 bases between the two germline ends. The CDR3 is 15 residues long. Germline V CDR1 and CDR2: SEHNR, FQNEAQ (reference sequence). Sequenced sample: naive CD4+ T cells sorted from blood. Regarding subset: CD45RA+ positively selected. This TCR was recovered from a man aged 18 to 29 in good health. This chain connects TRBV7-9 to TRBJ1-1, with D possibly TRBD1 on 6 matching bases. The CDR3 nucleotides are TGTGCCAGCAGCTTCAGGGGAATTATGAACACTGAAGCTTTCTTT. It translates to CASSFRGIMNTEAFF.